The TCR beta chain described here comes from a study of cytomegalovirus exposure and HLA in healthy donors (dated by TCRdb to about 2017). Regarding the research as a whole: In an earlier analysis of approximately 500 of the donors, less than 350 Gb of sequence data and 100 million or so unique TCR beta sequences from 150 million to 200 million T cells were reported. Approximately 300 gigabases of sequencing data and some 85 million unique TCR sequences were included in an early release covering roughly 700 HLA-typed donors. Of the 300 to 500 genotyped donors, 75% to 85% were placed in the genetic ancestry cluster associated with self-reported Caucasian donors. The study aimed to test whether signatures of past pathogen exposure could be identified by cataloging public T cell receptors. The study used immunosequencing to profile the T cell repertoires of hundreds of subjects and linked those repertoires to cytomegalovirus serostatus. Besides the first cohort of approximately 670 subjects, a separate validation cohort made up of 120 different subjects was used. High-throughput TCR immunosequencing, statistical association of individual TCRs with disease status, and machine learning were combined to predict cytomegalovirus infection status. In a later analysis, previously published TCR beta repertoires from 550 to 700 donors were re-analyzed and high-resolution HLA genotyping was added so that TCR occurrence patterns could be studied. The later analysis used no new phenotypic data to find candidate immune exposures, relying instead on TCR beta sequences and their occurrence across donors. An earlier analysis of fewer than 700 of the donors applied high-throughput TCR beta sequencing to assess whether each TCR beta V gene segment acted as functional or pseudogenic. Alongside the repertoire data, information on donor age, sex, ethnicity and CMV serostatus was compiled. A later genetic analysis used genome-wide SNP genotypes for about three fifths of the 666 donors, treating that subset as a discovery cohort. All discovery cohort repertoires had been generated on a single sequencing platform. HLA typing included class I and class II loci at four-digit resolution. Typing coverage varied by locus: about 620-640 donors for A, B, C, DRB1 and DQB1; under 550 for DQA1; more than 600 for DPA1; 400 to 480 for DPB1. Four or five DR-DQ haplotypes were handled as single units for association and clustering, since linkage in the cohort was strong. Among approximately 370 genotyped donors of the cohort, an average of approximately 200,000 unique TCR beta nucleotide sequences was sequenced per donor, of which approximately 19% were non-productive. Overall study results and their limits: A few of the identified cytomegalovirus-associated TCR beta chains were confirmed in vitro to be specific for cytomegalovirus antigens. Specific HLA alleles were associated with 18,000 or so TCR beta sequences at a false discovery rate of 0.05 in a later analysis. When HLA alleles, especially DR and DQ, strongly co-occurred, attributing TCR associations to individual alleles was difficult. A further reported finding was that TCR beta sequences accurately predicted the HLA-A and HLA-B alleles for most subjects in the first cohort. Because some donors lacked HLA typing at each locus, the association tests relied only on the typed subset. Correlated functional status among segregating V segments might reflect linkage disequilibrium, but an unknown experimental factor could not be ruled out. In this cohort, only TCR beta chains were sequenced, and detectable features were limited by the absence of alpha or paired-chain data. The classifier was reported to diagnose cytomegalovirus status with high specificity and sensitivity in both the original and validation cohorts. A total of fewer than 200 TCR beta chains were listed by the study as associated with cytomegalovirus. A later analysis found that TCR association rates varied across HLA loci, with DRB1 alleles showing the most associated TCRs and HLA-C alleles the fewest. In a later analysis, most CMV-associated TCR beta chains were found to appear HLA-restricted, with HLA associations seemingly driven largely by CMV exposure. In an earlier analysis of around 500 of the donors, most TCR beta V segments appeared in productive rearrangements about 87% or about 30% of the time, broadly matching IMGT annotations. According to a later genetic analysis, donors in an Asian-associated ancestry cluster had fewer N-insertions in productive TCRs than the approximately 610-donor mean. In a later analysis, several top co-occurrence clusters were reported to appear linked to parvovirus B19, influenza, CMV and Epstein-Barr virus. Some IMGT-functional V segments, including TRBV6-2 and TRBV6-3, could not be distinguished by the 87-base-pair reads and were therefore excluded. Because counts were too low, about 17 rarely observed V segments, including chromosome 9 orphons, were excluded from the earlier analysis of 587 of the donors. In a later analysis, HLA-associated TCR beta chains showed more clonal expansion and lower generation probabilities than non-associated chains that were equally common. A group of highly shared sequence variants was considered likely to be a technical artifact of the sequencing pipeline. Across donors, most TCR sequences were observed very rarely, whereas some public TCRs were present in many individuals. V-gene and J-gene trimming of TCR beta chains was associated with a missense DCLRE1C variant in a later genetic analysis, and the association was replicated in an independent cohort. Roughly uniform sequencing depth across donors was assumed in presence/absence analyses, although this assumption may not hold. CMV serostatus was the only immune exposure information available for the cohort. According to the authors, the approach could potentially be generalized to other disease states and immunological phenotypes.

The cohort consisted of hundreds of healthy bone marrow donors. At the time of sampling, every cohort member was nominally healthy, though immune exposures that went unrecorded were likely present. The donor tested CMV seronegative and was one of the 352 seronegative cohort members. A peripheral blood sample was provided by each donor, and peripheral blood mononuclear cells were used for TCR beta sequencing. The Qiagen DNeasy Blood Extraction Kit was used to extract genomic DNA from the blood cell samples. Worth noting for this clone: No antigen is known for it. Per-base qualities were not stored, and no clone one base away is much larger.

The library was made by the immunoSEQ multiplex PCR assay. A mixture of 60 forward primers for TCR Vbeta segments and 13 reverse primers for TCR Jbeta segments was used in the multiplex PCR. Amplification of the CDR3 region of rearranged TCR beta genes was performed with a multiplex PCR assay on genomic DNA. On the Illumina HiSeq System, the amplified TCR beta libraries were sequenced as 87-base-pair reads. For the original study's pipeline: Across the 500 to 850 repertoires, a later analysis counted 80 million or so unique TCR beta chains, some 11 million of which were shared by at least two donors. Raw reads were error-corrected and collapsed into unique sequences by a nearest-neighbor algorithm in which closely related sequences were merged to remove PCR and sequencing errors. To assign V, D and J gene segments, CDR3 sequences were aligned to IMGT reference sequences. Each retained sequence needed at least a six-nucleotide match to both a V gene segment and a J gene segment. A rearrangement counted as productive if the CDR3 had no stop codons and remained in frame with V and J, and every other rearrangement counted as non-productive. CDR3 was defined by IMGT convention, running from the second conserved V-encoded cysteine to the conserved J-encoded phenylalanine. In an earlier analysis of roughly 580 of the donors, sequences lacking an unambiguous match to a single V gene segment were excluded. In an earlier analysis of some 590 of the donors, V segments were called functional above 56.7% productive rearrangements and were called segregating when the between-donor standard deviation exceeded 5%. A statistical classification framework was developed to diagnose cytomegalovirus status using the catalog of TCR beta chain sequences. A later analysis assigned V and J genes by comparing TCR nucleotide sequences with IMGT/GENE-DB human TR gene sequences. In a later analysis, CDR3 sequences and most-parsimonious VDJ recombination scenarios were assigned using the TCRdist pipeline. A later analysis defined each TCR beta chain by its CDR3 amino acid sequence plus V-gene family, and excluded reads lacking a unique V-gene family. To address suspected cross-contamination and a sequencing artifact, a later analysis removed several hundred highly shared, low-generation-probability nucleotide sequences. A later analysis calculated a clonal expansion index for each public chain from normalized within-repertoire ranks of inferred template counts. In a later analysis, generation probabilities were computed with a VDJ recombination model fitted to out-of-frame rearrangements, and the resulting probabilities were checked against IGoR. In a later analysis, hypergeometric tests were used to score TCR-TCR, TCR-HLA and TCR-CMV co-occurrence, with a repertoire-size bias correction applied to TCR pairs. False discovery rates were estimated in a later analysis by permuting HLA or CMV assignments 20 times. In a later analysis, co-occurring TCRs were grouped using DBSCAN, and TCRdist sequence similarity was added for clustering within HLA-allele-positive subsets. Co-occurrence clustering excluded repertoires with fewer than 30,000 or more than 120,000 public chains, plus five with anomalous nucleotide sharing. As stored in TCRdb, this immuneACCESS dataset retains in-frame rearrangements with V and J assigned. A fraction of the clones does not appear; measured against another copy, unresolved V genes explain less than half of the discrepancy, and the remainder lacks a known reason. The DNA gave D and trimming, while V, J and clone size come from that table. For this sample there are 100,000 to 150,000 clones; approximately 75% appear just once. The biggest ten clones account for over 2.5% of the sample.

Looking up the germline V gene yields CDR1 ENHRY and CDR2 SYGVKD. Trimming removed 2 bases from V and 0 bases from J; the gene matches leave 3 bases unexplained. Its CDR3 holds 16 amino acids, cysteine through phenylalanine. The sequence is cut down to CDR3 DNA, 48 bases in frame from base 1. The chain joins TRBV10-3 to TRBJ2-3, with 9 junctional bases fitting TRBD2. This TCR was sampled from a woman aged 50 to 65 in good health and CMV-seronegative. Material: PBMCs. The DNA sequence reads TGTGCCATCAGTGAGAGTAGCGGGGGAAGCACAGATACGCAGTATTTT. The resulting protein is CAISESSGGSTDTQYF.